The 10 T cell receptor beta chains below all came from one sample that was sequenced in a study of OX40 agonist ivuxolimab in advanced cancers. Produced via immunoSEQ multiplex PCR; TCRdb's table is partial and in-frame only. The sample contains approximately 38,000 clones, around 87% of which appear only once. This sample comprised CD4+ or CD8+ T cells sorted from blood, obtained in a trial of the OX40 agonist ivuxolimab. All receptors derive from an adult with an advanced solid tumor such as melanoma, head and neck, liver or kidney cancer.

The rearrangement uses TRBV7-6 and TRBJ2-5, with D maybe TRBD1 (5 bases). This CDR3 is 14 amino acids long. The V gene's germline CDR1 is SGHVS and CDR2 FNYEAQ. The V end lost 5 bases, the J end lost 2 bases, and 12 bases lay between the germline ends. CDR3 residues: CASSPGHKQETQYF. The CDR3 bases are TGTGCCAGCAGCCCCGGACACAAACAAGAGACCCAGTACTTC.

The chain carries TRBV30 and TRBJ2-7, with D possibly being TRBD2 (6 bases). CDR1 and CDR2 (germline): GTSNPN, SVGIG (reference sequence). The CDR3 contains 16 residues. Trimming stripped 0 bases from V and 0 bases from J, with 15 bases between. CDR3 amino acids: CAWSVWLATSSYEQYF. The CDR3 DNA reads as TGTGCCTGGAGTGTGTGGCTAGCGACTAGCTCCTACGAGCAGTACTTC.

The chain combines TRBV4-2 with TRBJ2-7, with TRBD2 matching over 7 bases. The CDR3 totals 15 residues. Germline V lookup: CDR1 LGHNA, CDR2 YNFKEQ. Trimming took 1 base from V and 3 from J; bases not matched to a gene: 6. CDR3 amino acids: CASSQGPAGLYEQYF. The CDR3 DNA follows: TGTGCCAGCAGCCAAGGGCCAGCGGGGCTCTACGAGCAGTACTTC.

This chain joins TRBV5-4 and TRBJ1-1; 8 bases align to TRBD1. Trimming cost V 1 base and J 4 bases; bases outside gene matches: 0. The CDR3 consists of 13 residues. Looked up from germline, CDR1 is SGHNT and CDR2 is YYREEE (reference sequence). The CDR3 here is CASSLTGGTEAFF. CDR3 bases: TGTGCCAGCAGCTTGACAGGGGGCACTGAAGCTTTCTTT.

The J gene is TRBJ1-3, the V gene TRBV6-1; D is uncertain. V lost 6 bases and J lost 0, with 9 bases in between. Germline loops: CDR1 MNHNS, CDR2 SASEGT. The CDR3 runs 14 residues. The CDR3 DNA is TGTGCCAGCAGAGGAAGGACCTCTGGAAACACCATATATTTT. This codes for CASRGRTSGNTIYF.

This clone came up a few times. No DNA is shown, since the ends of the CDR3 on it are uncertain; the CDR3 is the one TCRdb lists. The CDR3: CASSLWGSGSDEQFF. The J gene is TRBJ2-1, the V gene TRBV5-2; the table's D call TRBD2 went unverified against the DNA. TRBV5-2 is designated a pseudogene. The CDR3 length is 15 residues, termini included.

The chain joins TRBV10-3 to TRBJ1-3; D unresolved. Trimming pared 4 bases from V and 0 bases from J, leaving 10 bases between. The CDR3 sequence is 15 residues long. Per the germline V gene, CDR1 is ENHRY and CDR2 is SYGVKD. The CDR3 DNA is TGTGCCATCAGTGGGGGTGTTAGCTCTGGAAACACCATATATTTT. It codes for CAISGGVSSGNTIYF.

The chain combines TRBV5-4 with TRBJ1-2, with TRBD1 matching 9 bases. From germline, CDR1 is SGHNT and CDR2 YYREEE (reference sequence). The CDR3 covers 14 residues. Trimming cost V 2 bases and J 8 bases; bases outside gene matches: 7. CDR3 sequence reads: CASSFNTGGRGYTF. The CDR3 DNA reads as TGTGCCAGCAGCTTTAACACAGGGGGCCGAGGCTACACCTTC.

V is TRBV7-7 and J is TRBJ2-1, with D possibly being TRBD1 or TRBD2 (5 bases each). V gave up 0 bases and J gave up 4 bases, with 13 bases separating them. Germline V CDR1 and CDR2: SSHAT, FNYEAQ (reference sequence). The CDR3 has 16 amino acids. As DNA, the CDR3 is TGTGCCAGCAGCTTAGCGGGGGTAATGGGTTACAATGAGCAGTTCTTC. It codes for CASSLAGVMGYNEQFF. The whole variable domain, remainder taken from reference TRBV7-7 and TRBJ2-1, is GAGVSQSPRYKVTKRGQDVTLRCDPISSHATLYWYQQALGQGPEFLTYFNYEAQPDKSGLPSDRFSAERPEGSISTLTIQRTEQRDSAMYRCASSLAGVMGYNEQFFGPGTRLTVL.

The chain joins TRBV23-1 to TRBJ2-1, with D possibly being TRBD1 or TRBD2 (5 bases each). TRBV23-1 qualifies as an ORF whose function is uncertain. CDR3 size: 14 residues. V was shortened by 6 bases and J by 0 bases, with 9 bases between the two germline ends. CDR3 bases: TGCGCCAGCAGGGAGAGGGGCTCCTACAATGAGCAGTTCTTC. Its protein product is CASRERGSYNEQFF.